The 31 T cell receptor beta chains listed next were all sequenced from one sample in a study of shared clonotypes between healthy human individuals. CD45RO-negative cells were positively selected for CCR7, leaving out terminally differentiated effector memory CD45RA+ cells. Sequencing was performed with immunoSEQ multiplex PCR; in TCRdb, only in-frame clones are kept and a portion is missing. This repertoire shows some 2,000,000 clones, approximately 94% found once; its top ten account for around 1.1%. The sequenced sample consisted of naive CD8+ T cells sorted from blood. The receptors stem from a young man in good health.

Notes on this clone: Other DNA variants within this sample encode the same CDR3. V usage is TRBV6-1 and J usage is TRBJ1-1, with D possibly matching TRBD1 (6 bases). Germline V gene data show CDR1 as MNHNS and CDR2 as SASEGT. The CDR3 extends over 14 amino acids. V was pared by 3 bases and J by 5 bases, with 13 bases between. The chain's CDR3 is CASSDLGGRTEAFF. In DNA form, the CDR3 reads TGTGCCAGCAGTGACTTAGGGGGGAGGACTGAAGCTTTCTTT.

The chain uses TRBV25-1 and TRBJ1-4; D is uncertain. The germline gives CDR1 MGHDK, CDR2 SYGVNS. This CDR3 spans 15 amino acids. V shed 2 bases and J shed 0 bases, with 7 bases lying between them. The CDR3 bases are TGTGCCAGCAGTGAAGGCCAGGCAACTAATGAAAAACTGTTTTTT. It translates to CASSEGQATNEKLFF.

This clone was observed a single time. One end of the junction does not line up with germline, which may come from a read error. The chain uses TRBV6-1 and TRBJ2-7; D is unresolved. The CDR3 spans 15 residues. The germline gives CDR1 MNHNS, CDR2 SASEGT. CDR3 DNA: TGTGCCAGCAGTGAAGGATCCCTTACTGACCAGGCCTTGTGGTTC. Translated: CASSEGSLTDQALWF.

CDR3 in amino acids: CASSFGTRTDTQYF. The CDR3 nucleotides read TGTGCCAGCAGTTTTGGTACACGCACAGATACGCAGTATTTT. The chain couples TRBV27 to TRBJ2-3; D call uncertain. This CDR3 contains 14 residues. Trimming took off 3 bases at V and 1 base at J, with 8 bases between the two ends. Germline lookup yields CDR1 MNHEY and CDR2 SMNVEV (reference sequence).

The rearrangement uses TRBV12-5 and TRBJ1-3; perhaps TRBD1 as D (6 bases). The CDR3 loop spans 14 amino acids. With 1 base removed from V and 3 bases from J, the gap between germline ends came to 7 bases. Per germline, CDR1 LGHNT and CDR2 FRNRAP. DNA of the CDR3: TGTGCTAGTGGTTTGGGGGGACATGGAAACACCATATATTTT. Its protein product is CASGLGGHGNTIYF.

The chain couples TRBV6-5 to TRBJ2-1; D might be TRBD1 or TRBD2, each matching 5 bases. Trimming stripped 5 bases from V and 6 bases from J, with 14 bases between. The CDR3 has 14 amino acids. Germline CDR1 is MNHEY and CDR2 is SVGAGI. This CDR3 is CASSLEGPFNEQFF. CDR3 sequence (DNA): TGTGCCAGCAGTCTAGAGGGACCCTTCAATGAGCAGTTCTTC.

V usage is TRBV15 and J usage is TRBJ2-5, with a tentative D call TRBD2 (7 bases). The V gene's germline CDR1 is LNHNV and CDR2 YYDKDF (reference sequence). Trimming shortened V by 1 base and J by 2 bases, and 11 bases separated the two germline ends. The CDR3 runs 15 residues. The CDR3 DNA reads as TGTGCCACCAGCAGAGGGGGGGGACAACAAGAGACCCAGTACTTC. As protein: CATSRGGGQQETQYF.

CDR3 bases: TGTGCCAGCAGCCCGGAGGCAGGCAGCAATCAGCCCCAGCATTTT. The encoded protein is CASSPEAGSNQPQHF. The chain carries TRBV27 and TRBJ1-5; D ambiguous. This CDR3 is built from 15 residues. Trimming took 6 bases from V and 1 from J, leaving 13 bases between them. The V gene's germline CDR1 is MNHEY and CDR2 SMNVEV (reference sequence).

V is TRBV27 and J is TRBJ1-5; TRBD1 might be the D (5 bases). The germline V gene encodes CDR1 MNHEY and CDR2 SMNVEV (reference sequence). V lost 5 bases to trimming and J lost 5 bases, with 13 bases between them. This CDR3 is built from 14 residues. The chain's CDR3 is CASSPTGFDQPQHF. The CDR3, as DNA: TGTGCCAGCAGTCCTACAGGTTTTGATCAGCCCCAGCATTTT.

The V gene is TRBV19, the J gene TRBJ2-3; D is possibly TRBD2 (6 bases). The germline V gene has CDR1 LNHDA and CDR2 SQIVND (reference sequence). The length of the CDR3 is 14 residues. The V and J ends lost 4 bases and 3 bases respectively, with 11 bases between them. CDR3 sequence reads: CASSTYGTTDTQYF. The CDR3 DNA reads TGTGCCAGTAGTACCTATGGGACTACAGATACGCAGTATTTT.

The chain uses TRBV6-5 and TRBJ2-2; TRBD2 matches at 8 bases. With V trimmed by 5 bases and J by 6 bases, 8 bases remained unmatched. CDR1 is MNHEY, CDR2 SVGAGI, per germline. The CDR3 spans 15 residues. CDR3: CASSRIAGMAGELFF. DNA for the CDR3: TGTGCCAGCAGTCGGATAGCGGGGATGGCCGGGGAGCTGTTTTTT.

Notes on this clone: Other DNA sequences from this sample encode an identical CDR3 as well. The chain links TRBV9 to TRBJ2-7; 8 bases agree with TRBD2. V lost 3 bases and J lost 2; bases outside the gene matches: 4. Germline V gene data show CDR1 as SGDLS and CDR2 as YYNGEE. The CDR3 has 14 amino acids. The CDR3 here is CASSGAGAAYEQYF. CDR3 bases: TGTGCCAGCAGCGGAGCGGGGGCGGCCTACGAGCAGTACTTC.

A remark on this clone: Other nucleotide sequences in the sample specify the same CDR3. V gene TRBV6-6 combines with J gene TRBJ2-7; 10 bases map to TRBD1. The CDR3 is 14 residues long. Trimming at V came to 4 bases and at J to 2 bases, leaving 2 bases not matched to a gene. Germline V lookup: CDR1 MNHNY, CDR2 SVGAGI (reference sequence). The CDR3 DNA follows: TGTGCCAGCAGTTTCGGGACAGGGGCCTACGAGCAGTACTTC. This translates into CASSFGTGAYEQYF.

The CDR3 here is CASSLSDSYEQYF. The CDR3 DNA reads as TGTGCCAGCAGCTTAAGTGACTCCTACGAGCAGTACTTC. V is TRBV11-2 and J is TRBJ2-7; D uncertain. CDR3 length equals 13 residues. V gave up 2 bases and J gave up 0 bases, with 5 bases separating them. The germline V gene has CDR1 SGHAT and CDR2 FQNNGV.

The chain employs TRBV11-2 and TRBJ2-4, with a weak D call TRBD1 (6 bases). Trimming removed 5 bases from V and 6 bases from J, with 20 bases in between. This CDR3 region has 16 residues. Germline-derived CDR1 and CDR2 are SGHAT and FQNNGV. The DNA of the CDR3 is TGTGCCAGCAGCCCCTCTCTCGACAGGCACGGAAACATTCAGTACTTC. This encodes CASSPSLDRHGNIQYF.

Details on this clone: Other DNA sequences of this sample code for an identical CDR3. This chain joins TRBV27 and TRBJ1-1; TRBD1 matches at 8 bases. J was trimmed by 4 bases and V by 3 bases; bases with no gene match: 4. There are 14 residues in the CDR3. Germline V gene sequence: CDR1 MNHEY, CDR2 SMNVEV (reference sequence). CDR3 region: CASSFTGGRTEAFF. In DNA form, the CDR3 reads TGTGCCAGCAGTTTCACAGGGGGTCGCACTGAAGCTTTCTTT.

CDR3 sequence: CASSFSAGEQYF. The CDR3 bases are TGTGCCAGCAGTTTTTCGGCCGGCGAGCAGTACTTC. The chain is built from TRBV28 and TRBJ2-7, with D unclear. V was shortened by 3 bases and J by 6 bases, with 9 bases between the two germline ends. Germline-derived CDR1 and CDR2 are MDHEN and SYDVKM. This CDR3 has 12 residues.

Points on this clone: The sample carries other DNA sequences with the same CDR3. The chain links TRBV4-1 to TRBJ2-7; D perhaps matches TRBD1 (7 bases). Germline V lookup: CDR1 MGHRA, CDR2 YSYEKL. This CDR3 has 15 residues. The V end was cut by 1 base, the J end by 1 base, with 11 bases between. The CDR3 spells CASSQGQGLSYEQYF. In DNA form, the CDR3 reads TGCGCCAGCAGCCAAGGACAGGGACTTTCCTACGAGCAGTACTTC.

As to this clone: Other DNA sequences within the sample encode an identical CDR3. The rearrangement uses TRBV9 and TRBJ2-7; D uncertain. This CDR3 is built from 13 residues. The germline CDR1 and CDR2 sequences are SGDLS and YYNGEE. The V and J ends lost 0 bases and 0 bases respectively, with 4 bases between them. The CDR3 DNA is TGTGCCAGCAGCGTAGGTATCTCCTACGAGCAGTACTTC. This gives the protein CASSVGISYEQYF.

The chain joins TRBV5-1 to TRBJ1-1, with D unclear. The CDR3 runs to 13 residues. In germline, CDR1 is SGHRS, CDR2 YFSETQ. Trimming shortened V by 0 bases and J by 7 bases, and 10 bases separated the two germline ends. This chain's CDR3 is CASSLEAIGEAFF. As DNA, the CDR3 is TGCGCCAGCAGCTTGGAAGCCATCGGTGAAGCTTTCTTT.

The chain combines TRBV6-5 with TRBJ2-3, with TRBD2 matching over 8 bases. V lost 4 bases, J lost 4 bases, and 1 base stayed unmatched. This CDR3 spans 13 amino acids. Per germline, CDR1 MNHEY and CDR2 SVGAGI. The CDR3 DNA sequence: TGTGCCAGCAGTTCGGGGGGGTCAGATACGCAGTATTTT. The encoded protein is CASSSGGSDTQYF.

This clone is a singleton in its sample. The chain combines TRBV6-1 with TRBJ2-1, with D possibly called TRBD1 or TRBD2 (5 bases each). Germline V gene data show CDR1 as MNHNS and CDR2 as SASEGT. The CDR3 covers 14 residues. V was trimmed by 8 bases and J by 4 bases, leaving 15 bases between them. Here the CDR3 DNA reads TGTGCCAGCCAATTACGAGGGGCGTACAATGAGCAGTTCTTC. This encodes CASQLRGAYNEQFF.

V is TRBV5-1 and J is TRBJ2-5; D may match TRBD1 or TRBD2 (5 bases each). Trimming removed 3 bases at V and 5 bases at J, with 17 bases between. CDR3 length: 15 residues. Germline V gene data show CDR1 as SGHRS and CDR2 as YFSETQ. CDR3 in amino acids: CASSWGPTAEETQYF. The CDR3 nucleotides are TGCGCCAGCAGCTGGGGACCGACGGCGGAGGAGACCCAGTACTTC.

This clone was recorded once. Additional DNA sequences in this sample encode the identical CDR3. The rearrangement uses TRBV6-1 and TRBJ2-7; D is perhaps TRBD1 (5 bases). The length of the CDR3 is 13 residues. Germline lookup yields CDR1 MNHNS and CDR2 SASEGT. V lost 4 bases and J 2 bases, leaving 9 bases between the germline ends. The CDR3 loop is CASSVRGTYEQYF. CDR3 in DNA: TGTGCCAGCAGTGTAAGGGGAACCTACGAGCAGTACTTC.

About this clone: This CDR3 is also generated by other DNA sequences in the sample. The CDR3 DNA reads as TGTGCCTGGAGCGGAGGGTCAAGCTCCTACAATGAGCAGTTCTTC. It specifies CAWSGGSSSYNEQFF. The rearrangement joins TRBV30 to TRBJ2-1; D possibly corresponds to TRBD2 (6 bases). Trimming removed 3 bases at V and 0 bases at J, with 12 bases between. Germline CDR1 is GTSNPN and CDR2 is SVGIG (reference sequence). This CDR3 contains 15 residues.

The chain is built from TRBV11-2 and TRBJ2-7; 10 bases align to TRBD1. The CDR3 has 19 residues. From germline, CDR1 is SGHAT and CDR2 FQNNGV. V lost 6 bases to trimming and J lost 4 bases; unmatched junction nucleotides: 21. This CDR3 reads CASRGPSAAPGQGSYEQYF. CDR3 nucleotides: TGTGCCAGCAGAGGGCCGTCTGCTGCCCCGGGACAGGGGTCGTACGAGCAGTACTTC. The full variable domain, completed using reference TRBV11-2 and TRBJ2-7, is EAGVAQSPRYKIIEKRQSVAFWCNPISGHATLYWYQQILGQGPKLLIQFQNNGVVDDSQLPKDRFSAERLKGVDSTLKIQPAKLEDSAVYLCASRGPSAAPGQGSYEQYFGPGTRLTVT.

This clone appeared once. The rearrangement links TRBV6-1 to TRBJ1-5, with unresolved D. This CDR3 has 13 residues. Germline lookup yields CDR1 MNHNS and CDR2 SASEGT. Trimming stripped 2 bases from V and 9 bases from J, with 11 bases between. The CDR3, as DNA: TGTGCCAGCAGTGAACCAAGATCAGGGCCCCAGCATTTT. Its translation: CASSEPRSGPQHF.

This clone was detected once. This chain joins TRBV25-1 and TRBJ2-7; 7 nucleotides align to TRBD2. Germline V gene lookup returns CDR1 MGHDK and CDR2 SYGVNS. The junction had 6 bases not matched to a gene; V was cut back by 8 bases and J by 5 bases. The CDR3 consists of 12 residues. The CDR3: CASSPGGDEQYF. The CDR3 DNA reads as TGTGCCAGCTCTCCTGGGGGGGACGAGCAGTACTTC.

The V and J genes are TRBV5-4 and TRBJ2-7; D unresolved. The V gene's germline CDR1 is SGHNT and CDR2 YYREEE (reference sequence). The CDR3 sequence is 15 residues long. The ends were cut back, 4 bases at V and 4 bases at J, with 18 bases in the middle. CDR3 loop: CASSHGIQWNYEQYF. The CDR3 coding sequence is TGTGCCAGCAGCCACGGCATACAGTGGAATTACGAGCAGTACTTC. Variable domain in full (rest from reference TRBV5-4 and TRBJ2-7): ETGVTQSPTHLIKTRGQQVTLRCSSQSGHNTVSWYQQALGQGPQFIFQYYREEENGRGNFPPRFSGLQFPNYSSELNVNALELDDSALYLCASSHGIQWNYEQYFGPGTRLTVT.

J is TRBJ2-4 and V is TRBV2; 8 nucleotides align to TRBD1. The CDR3 consists of 14 residues. Trimming took 1 base from V and 8 from J; bases not matched to a gene: 4. From germline, CDR1 is SNHLY and CDR2 FYNNEI. The DNA of the CDR3 is TGTGCCAGCAGTGAAGGGACAGGGTCGTACATTCAGTACTTC. Its translation: CASSEGTGSYIQYF. Looking up the rest from reference TRBV2 and TRBJ2-4 gives the full variable domain: EPEVTQTPSHQVTQMGQEVILRCVPISNHLYFYWYRQILGQKVEFLVSFYNNEISEKSEIFDDQFSVERPDGSNFTLKIRSTKLEDSAMYFCASSEGTGSYIQYFGAGTRLSVL.

Regarding this clone: In the same sample, other DNA sequences code for this CDR3. The chain is built from TRBV7-9 and TRBJ2-3; 7 bases are a match to TRBD1. The germline CDR1 and CDR2 sequences are SEHNR and FQNEAQ (reference sequence). The V gene end was trimmed by 3 bases and the J gene end by 1 base; junction bases not matched to a gene: 7. This CDR3 has 16 residues. CDR3 amino acids: CASSFPQGLGTDTQYF. The CDR3 DNA sequence: TGTGCCAGCAGCTTCCCACAGGGGTTGGGCACAGATACGCAGTATTTT.